A single sample gave rise to the 18 T cell receptor beta chains below, sequenced in a study of cytomegalovirus exposure and HLA in healthy donors. The PCR contained 60 Vbeta and 13 Jbeta primers. Profiling relied on immunoSEQ multiplex PCR, and the TCRdb table lists in-frame clones only, not all of them. The sample yields 74,000 or so clones, about 80% seen once. Material for sequencing was PBMCs. These receptors were collected from a woman aged 40 to 55 in good health and CMV-seronegative.

The chain is built from TRBV10-1 and TRBJ2-7; 7 bases fit TRBD1. The J segment lost 6 bases and the V segment lost 6 bases, leaving 5 bases of the junction unmatched. Germline V lookup: CDR1 WNHNN, CDR2 SYGVQD (reference sequence). CDR3 size: 12 residues. The CDR3 nucleotides read TGCGCCAGCAGCACCTCAGGGGGCGAGCAGTACTTC. Amino acids: CASSTSGGEQYF.

The chain couples TRBV10-3 to TRBJ1-4, with a weak D call TRBD1 (6 bases). The CDR3 is 15 residues long. Trimming shortened V by 6 bases and J by 4 bases, and 15 bases separated the two germline ends. Germline V gene sequence: CDR1 ENHRY, CDR2 SYGVKD. The CDR3, as DNA: TGTGCCATCAGGGACAGTTCGGCGGATAATGAAAAACTGTTTTTT. The encoded protein is CAIRDSSADNEKLFF.

The V and J genes are TRBV7-9 and TRBJ1-5; D call uncertain. In germline, CDR1 is SEHNR, CDR2 FQNEAQ (reference sequence). V lost 1 base and J 7 bases, leaving 8 bases between the germline ends. There are 13 residues in the CDR3. In DNA form, the CDR3 reads TGTGCCAGCAGCTTAGTCAGCGGCCAGCCCCAGCATTTT. Translating gives CASSLVSGQPQHF.

The J gene is TRBJ2-5, the V gene TRBV7-9; TRBD1 agrees at 7 bases. This CDR3 is built from 14 residues. V dropped 2 bases and J dropped 5; count of bases not matched to a gene: 5. Germline CDR1 SEHNR, CDR2 FQNEAQ (reference sequence). CDR3 residues: CASSLRQGGETQYF. CDR3 in DNA: TGTGCCAGCAGCTTAAGACAGGGCGGCGAGACCCAGTACTTC.

The V gene is TRBV16, the J gene TRBJ2-7; D is unresolved. The germline CDR1 and CDR2 sequences are KGHSY and FQNENV. V gave up 0 bases and J gave up 1 base, with 10 bases separating them. The CDR3 spans 15 residues. The CDR3 here is CASSQSRGVSYEQYF. The DNA for the CDR3 is TGTGCCAGCAGCCAATCGCGTGGTGTGTCCTACGAGCAGTACTTC. The full variable domain, completed using reference TRBV16 and TRBJ2-7, is GEEVAQTPKHLVRGEGQKAKLYCAPIKGHSYVFWYQQVLKNEFKFLISFQNENVFDETGMPKERFSAKCLPNSPCSLEIQATKLEDSAVYFCASSQSRGVSYEQYFGPGTRLTVT.

The sample holds a few counts of this clone. The rearrangement uses TRBV6-5 and TRBJ2-7, with 9 positions matching TRBD2. The V gene end was trimmed by 4 bases and the J gene end by 0 bases; junction bases not matched to a gene: 7. The germline V gene has CDR1 MNHEY and CDR2 SVGAGI. This CDR3 comprises 16 residues. The CDR3 DNA reads as TGTGCCAGCAGTTCGGGTAGCGGGAGCCTCTCCTACGAGCAGTACTTC. Encoded protein: CASSSGSGSLSYEQYF.

The rearrangement uses TRBV10-2 and TRBJ2-1, with TRBD2 identical over 13 bases. The CDR3 extends over 15 amino acids. CDR1 is WSHSY, CDR2 SAAADI, per germline. J was trimmed by 9 bases and V by 6 bases; bases with no gene match: 8. The CDR3 loop reads CASRQGLAGSGEQFF. The DNA for the CDR3 is TGCGCCAGCAGACAGGGACTAGCGGGATCGGGTGAGCAGTTCTTC.

The V call is TRBV29-1, the J call TRBJ1-2; D not certain. Deletions cut 2 bases from V and 6 bases from J, with 10 bases between. The length of the CDR3 is 12 residues. Germline V gene data show CDR1 as SQVTM and CDR2 as ANQGSEA. This CDR3 is CSVEQKVDGYTF. The CDR3 DNA sequence: TGCAGCGTTGAACAGAAAGTGGATGGCTACACCTTC.

J is TRBJ2-1 and V is TRBV10-3; maybe TRBD1 (5 bases). The CDR3 length is 16 residues. Germline assignment: CDR1 ENHRY and CDR2 SYGVKD. V gave up 3 bases and J gave up 6 bases, with 18 bases separating them. The CDR3 protein is CAISEYKTDTFNEQFF. The CDR3 nucleotides read TGTGCCATCAGTGAATATAAGACGGACACATTCAATGAGCAGTTCTTC.

This clone was recorded only once. The rearrangement joins TRBV4-1 to TRBJ1-5; possible D gene TRBD1, 5 bases. Germline CDR1 is MGHRA and CDR2 is YSYEKL. Trimming shortened V by 0 bases and J by 6 bases, and 18 bases separated the two germline ends. CDR3 size: 17 residues. CDR3 coding DNA: TGCGCCAGCAGCCAAGACGGTCCAGGGCAGCCTACTCAGCCCCAGCATTTT. Its translation is CASSQDGPGQPTQPQHF.

The chain recombines TRBV5-6 with TRBJ1-1; TRBD1 is a possible D gene (5 bases). CDR1 and CDR2 (germline): SGHDT, YYEEEE. Trimming took off 5 bases at V and 1 base at J, with 9 bases between the two ends. The CDR3 is 13 residues long. DNA of the CDR3: TGTGCCAGCAGTGGGGGGGAGAACACTGAAGCTTTCTTT. Translation gives CASSGGENTEAFF.

This clone was seen only a few times. The gene calls are TRBV2 and TRBJ1-1; D ambiguous. CDR1 and CDR2 (germline): SNHLY, FYNNEI. V lost 6 bases and J 1 base, leaving 9 bases between the germline ends. This CDR3 is built from 13 residues. CDR3 sequence reads: CASRVESNTEAFF. The CDR3 bases are TGTGCCAGCAGAGTCGAGTCGAACACTGAAGCTTTCTTT.

This chain uses TRBV4-1 with TRBJ2-5, with 10 bases aligning to TRBD2. The J call may be mistaken, given a closer DNA end match to TRBJ2-7. This CDR3 is 16 amino acids long. Looked up from germline, CDR1 is MGHRA and CDR2 is YSYEKL. CDR3 coding DNA: TGCGCCAGCAGCCAAGATGGGACTAGCGCCCGCTACGAGCAGTACTTC. Translation: CASSQDGTSARYEQYF.

This clone was seen just once. The genes are TRBV6-1 and TRBJ2-7; 9 nucleotides line up with TRBD1. In germline, CDR1 is MNHNS, CDR2 SASEGT. The CDR3 is 15 amino acids. Germline trimming cut 6 bases from V and 2 bases from J; bases unmatched to any gene: 8. In nucleotides, the CDR3 is TGTGCCAGCAGCGTTACAGGGGGCCCACCCTACGAGCAGTACTTC. Its protein product is CASSVTGGPPYEQYF.

The gene calls are TRBV7-9 and TRBJ2-1; perhaps TRBD1 as D (5 bases). The germline V gene encodes CDR1 SEHNR and CDR2 FQNEAQ (reference sequence). Trimming took off 5 bases at V and 0 bases at J, with 5 bases between the two ends. There are 13 residues in the CDR3. CDR3 residues: CASSDSSYNEQFF. The CDR3, as DNA: TGTGCCAGCAGCGACAGCTCCTACAATGAGCAGTTCTTC.

The V and J genes are TRBV7-8 and TRBJ2-7; the match to TRBD1 covers 9 bases. The CDR3 loop spans 15 amino acids. The germline V gene encodes CDR1 SGHVS and CDR2 FQNEAQ. Losses at the gene ends were 5 bases for V and 4 bases for J; bases not matched to a gene: 9. For the CDR3, the DNA is TGTGCCAGCAGCCCCGAGACAGGGGGAAGGTACGAGCAGTACTTC. Protein sequence: CASSPETGGRYEQYF.

The chain joins TRBV19 to TRBJ1-1; 8 bases are a match to TRBD1. The J segment lost 4 bases and the V segment lost 4 bases, leaving 5 bases of the junction unmatched. From germline, CDR1 is LNHDA and CDR2 SQIVND (reference sequence). The CDR3 sequence is 14 residues long. The chain's CDR3 is CASSNSGGITEAFF. CDR3 DNA sequence: TGTGCCAGTAGTAACTCAGGGGGCATCACTGAAGCTTTCTTT.

This sequence joins TRBV19 and TRBJ1-2; the D gene is possibly TRBD1 (6 bases). This CDR3 is built from 13 residues. Germline V lookup: CDR1 LNHDA, CDR2 SQIVND (reference sequence). Deletions cut 9 bases from V and 7 bases from J, with 18 bases between. The CDR3 region is CASAGGGLGGYTF. DNA of the CDR3: TGTGCCAGCGCCGGGGGGGGCCTCGGTGGCTACACCTTC.